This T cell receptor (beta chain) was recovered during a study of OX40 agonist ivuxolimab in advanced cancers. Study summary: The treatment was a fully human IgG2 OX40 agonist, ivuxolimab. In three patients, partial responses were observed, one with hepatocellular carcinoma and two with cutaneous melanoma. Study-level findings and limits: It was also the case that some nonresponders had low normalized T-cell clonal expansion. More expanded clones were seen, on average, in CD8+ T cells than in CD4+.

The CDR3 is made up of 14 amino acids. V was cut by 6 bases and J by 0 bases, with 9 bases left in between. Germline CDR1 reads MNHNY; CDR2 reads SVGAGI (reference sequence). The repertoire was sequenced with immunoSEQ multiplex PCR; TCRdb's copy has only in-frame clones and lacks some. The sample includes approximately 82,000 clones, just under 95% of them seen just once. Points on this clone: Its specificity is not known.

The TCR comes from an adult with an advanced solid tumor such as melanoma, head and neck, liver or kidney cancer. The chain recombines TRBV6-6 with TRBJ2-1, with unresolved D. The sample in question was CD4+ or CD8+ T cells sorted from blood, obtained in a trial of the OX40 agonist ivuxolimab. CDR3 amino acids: CASSGSGSYNEQFF. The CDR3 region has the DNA TGTGCCAGCAGCGGGTCTGGCTCCTACAATGAGCAGTTCTTC.